The 15 T cell receptor beta chains listed next were all sequenced from one sample in a study of OX40 agonist ivuxolimab in advanced cancers. TCRdb keeps only in-frame clones here, not all; method: immunoSEQ multiplex PCR. The data show around 28,000 clones, around 87% seen once. The input for sequencing was CD4+ or CD8+ T cells sorted from blood, taken in a trial of the OX40 agonist ivuxolimab. The receptors were gathered from an adult with an advanced solid tumor such as melanoma, head and neck, liver or kidney cancer.

This clone has just one count. This sequence joins TRBV4-1 and TRBJ1-1, with D hard to call. The V gene's germline CDR1 is MGHRA and CDR2 YSYEKL. The V gene lost 3 bases and the J gene lost 0 bases, with 8 bases spanning the gap. There are 14 residues in the CDR3. The CDR3 protein is CASSQGSLNTEAFF. As DNA, the CDR3 is TGCGCCAGCAGCCAGGGGAGCTTGAACACTGAAGCTTTCTTT.

As for this clone: With a much larger clone just one base away, this may be a read error. The genes are TRBV9 and TRBJ2-2, with unresolved D. V lost 4 bases, J lost 6 bases, and 7 bases lay in between. Germline CDR1 SGDLS, CDR2 YYNGEE. The CDR3 consists of 12 residues. CDR3 region: CASSSRAGELFF. The CDR3 DNA reads as TGTGCCAGCAGCTCCCGAGCCGGGGAGCTGTTTTTT.

V and J are TRBV10-3 and TRBJ2-3; TRBD2 matches at 12 bases. The CDR3 sequence is 17 residues long. Germline V lookup: CDR1 ENHRY, CDR2 SYGVKD. The V segment lost 3 bases and the J segment 2 bases; nucleotides outside the gene matches: 6. The CDR3 loop reads CAISDYRLAGVTDTQYF. CDR3 DNA: TGTGCCATCAGTGACTACCGACTAGCGGGGGTCACAGATACGCAGTATTTT.

The chain links TRBV5-1 to TRBJ2-1, with 10 bases matching TRBD1. CDR3 length equals 14 residues. From germline, CDR1 is SGHRS and CDR2 YFSETQ. V lost 2 bases to trimming and J lost 6 bases; unmatched junction nucleotides: 2. CDR3 protein: CASSFWTGGNEQFF. CDR3 in DNA: TGCGCCAGCAGCTTTTGGACAGGGGGCAATGAGCAGTTCTTC.

The chain recombines TRBV28 with TRBJ2-3; D is undetermined. The V end was cut by 1 base, the J end by 0 bases, with 11 bases between. CDR1 and CDR2 (germline): MDHEN, SYDVKM. CDR3 size: 16 residues. The CDR3 coding sequence is TGTGCCAGCAGTTTATTGCTCTTATCTAGCACAGATACGCAGTATTTT. Amino acids: CASSLLLLSSTDTQYF.

The rearrangement links TRBV28 to TRBJ2-5; the match to TRBD2 covers 8 bases. V lost 5 bases to trimming and J lost 4 bases; unmatched junction nucleotides: 9. Germline lookup yields CDR1 MDHEN and CDR2 SYDVKM. CDR3 length: 15 residues. The CDR3 nucleotides are TGTGCCAGCAGTCTCCCGGCGGGGGGAGTAGAGACCCAGTACTTC. This sequence encodes CASSLPAGGVETQYF.

The chain joins TRBV27 to TRBJ1-1, with 8 bases lining up with TRBD1. The length of the CDR3 is 16 residues. Germline values: CDR1 MNHEY, CDR2 SMNVEV (reference sequence). V trimming: 0 bases; J trimming: 4 bases; junction bases outside the gene matches: 7. The CDR3 here is CASSLSTGTGSTEAFF. The CDR3 DNA follows: TGTGCCAGCAGTTTATCAACCGGGACAGGTAGCACTGAAGCTTTCTTT.

Within the sample, this clone is medium-sized. The chain carries TRBV6-5 and TRBJ1-2; 7 nucleotides agree with TRBD1. The CDR3 is 16 residues long. With 2 bases clipped from V and 6 bases from J, the junction kept 12 bases outside the gene matches. Germline CDR1 is MNHEY and CDR2 is SVGAGI. The CDR3 spells CASSYKPDRVEDGYTF. The CDR3 bases are TGTGCCAGCAGTTACAAACCTGACAGGGTAGAAGATGGCTACACCTTC.

The rearrangement joins TRBV28 to TRBJ2-7; D is possibly TRBD1 (5 bases). Trimming stripped 4 bases from V and 3 bases from J, with 13 bases between. The CDR3 length is 14 residues. The germline gives CDR1 MDHEN, CDR2 SYDVKM. The CDR3 bases are TGTGCCAGCAGTTCCAGGGCAAGGGACTACGAGCAGTACTTC. Amino acids: CASSSRARDYEQYF.

V is TRBV6-6 and J is TRBJ1-1; D is unresolved. The CDR3 totals 11 residues. Trimming removed 8 bases at V and 7 bases at J, with 11 bases between. CDR1 and CDR2 (germline): MNHNY, SVGAGI (reference sequence). The DNA of the CDR3 is TGTGCCAGCGGTAGCGGTAATGAAGCTTTCTTT. It encodes CASGSGNEAFF.

This chain links TRBV4-1 with TRBJ2-6; possibly TRBD1 for D (5 bases). CDR1 is MGHRA and CDR2 is YSYEKL in the germline V gene. The CDR3 consists of 17 residues. The V end lost 0 bases, the J end lost 0 bases, and 9 bases lay between the germline ends. The CDR3, as DNA: TGCGCCAGCAGCCAAGAGACAGTTATCTCTGGGGCCAACGTCCTGACTTTC. Amino acid sequence: CASSQETVISGANVLTF.

V is TRBV10-2 and J is TRBJ1-4, with a possible D match to TRBD1 (5 bases). The germline gives CDR1 WSHSY, CDR2 SAAADI. V lost 6 bases to trimming and J lost 4 bases, with 15 bases between them. The CDR3 covers 15 residues. This CDR3 is CASSSPGTNNEKLFF. The CDR3 DNA is TGCGCCAGCAGCTCGCCGGGGACCAATAATGAAAAACTGTTTTTT.

The CDR3 DNA sequence: TGTGCCAGCAGCCCATCCCGGGACCCTCCCCGAGATACGCAGTATTTT. The encoded protein is CASSPSRDPPRDTQYF. This rearrangement joins TRBV7-6 to TRBJ2-3; D could derive from TRBD1 or TRBD2 (5 bases each). Per the germline V gene, CDR1 is SGHVS and CDR2 is FNYEAQ. Trimming removed 5 bases from V and 5 bases from J, with 20 bases in between. The CDR3 consists of 16 residues.

This clone was observed once. J is TRBJ1-1 and V is TRBV2; D is perhaps TRBD1 (5 bases). CDR1 and CDR2 from the germline V gene are SNHLY and FYNNEI. This CDR3 is 13 amino acids long. V lost 9 bases and J lost 5, with 16 bases in between. CDR3 amino acids: CASLLGWGTEAFF. CDR3 coding DNA: TGTGCCAGTCTTTTGGGTTGGGGGACTGAAGCTTTCTTT.

J is TRBJ2-7 and V is TRBV7-8; D may be TRBD1 or TRBD2 (5 bases each). The CDR3 spans 12 residues. Germline V gene sequence: CDR1 SGHVS, CDR2 FQNEAQ. The V end was cut by 4 bases, the J end by 6 bases, with 10 bases between. The CDR3 spells CASSSRGSEQYF. The DNA for the CDR3 is TGTGCCAGCAGCTCGAGGGGATCCGAGCAGTACTTC.